This is a list of T cell receptor beta chains from one sample in a study of T cell changes during pregnancy in multiple sclerosis. This table comes from immunoSEQ multiplex PCR, and its TCRdb copy is limited to in-frame clones, with some not included. Of about 86,000 clones in the sample, approximately 89% were seen once. This specimen consisted of peripheral blood, obtained in the first trimester of pregnancy. These receptors all come from a female donor in good health, enrolled as a control in a pregnancy study. Both conserved end residues are part of each CDR3. Part of the rows lack a size; the others show once, few, many or a class for expanded clones.

v_gene: TRBV5-4; abundance: once; j_gene: TRBJ2-1; CDR3aa: CASSLVRGAMNNEQFF
v_gene: TRBV19; abundance: .; j_gene: TRBJ1-4; CDR3aa: CASRANNRATNEKLFF
v_gene: TRBV10-3; abundance: .; j_gene: TRBJ1-6; CDR3aa: CAISGTDINNSPLHF
v_gene: TRBV5-1; abundance: once; j_gene: TRBJ2-1; CDR3aa: CASSRTGTASYNEQFF
v_gene: TRBV7-8; abundance: .; j_gene: TRBJ2-7; CDR3aa: CASSRTAYEQYF
v_gene: TRBV27; abundance: .; j_gene: TRBJ2-2; CDR3aa: CASSYTGTGELFF
v_gene: TRBV4-3; abundance: .; j_gene: TRBJ1-6; CDR3aa: CASTPGANSPLHF
v_gene: TRBV9; abundance: .; j_gene: TRBJ2-3; CDR3aa: CASSGSPSLVDTQYF
v_gene: TRBV7-2; abundance: .; j_gene: TRBJ2-5; CDR3aa: CASSPRGNLQETQYF
v_gene: TRBV7-6; abundance: .; j_gene: TRBJ1-2; CDR3aa: CASSPSGGYGYTF
v_gene: TRBV7-8; abundance: .; j_gene: TRBJ1-2; CDR3aa: CASSLVRGPNYGYTF
v_gene: TRBV7-2; abundance: .; j_gene: TRBJ1-1; CDR3aa: CASSPPSNTEAFF
v_gene: TRBV4-3; abundance: .; j_gene: TRBJ1-2; CDR3aa: CASSQSGGYGYTF
v_gene: TRBV9; abundance: once; j_gene: TRBJ2-7; CDR3aa: CASSKGDITGEQYF
v_gene: TRBV9; abundance: .; j_gene: TRBJ2-1; CDR3aa: CASSIRQGASYNEQFF
v_gene: TRBV29-1; abundance: .; j_gene: TRBJ2-2; CDR3aa: CSVVIGPGELFF
v_gene: TRBV30; abundance: .; j_gene: TRBJ1-4; CDR3aa: CAWSTGTGEEKLFF
v_gene: TRBV4-3; abundance: .; j_gene: TRBJ2-7; CDR3aa: CASSQTSGGGPYEQYF
v_gene: TRBV6-1; abundance: .; j_gene: TRBJ2-1; CDR3aa: CASSGGAGLYEQFF
v_gene: TRBV2; abundance: .; j_gene: TRBJ2-2; CDR3aa: CASRGLAGGGGELFF
v_gene: TRBV27; abundance: .; j_gene: TRBJ1-4; CDR3aa: CASSLSRLRDNYEKLFF
v_gene: TRBV30; abundance: once; j_gene: TRBJ1-1; CDR3aa: CAWGQLNTEAFF
v_gene: TRBV6-5; abundance: .; j_gene: TRBJ1-1; CDR3aa: CASSYGHRDLNTEAFF
v_gene: TRBV15; abundance: once; j_gene: TRBJ2-7; CDR3aa: CATSRDRSRVGGEQYF
v_gene: TRBV6-5; abundance: once; j_gene: TRBJ2-1; CDR3aa: CASSYAEARYNEQFF
v_gene: TRBV30; abundance: once; j_gene: TRBJ1-2; CDR3aa: CAWSPGGGANYGYTF
v_gene: TRBV30; abundance: .; j_gene: TRBJ2-7; CDR3aa: CAWSHGYGEQYF
v_gene: TRBV28; abundance: .; j_gene: TRBJ1-3; CDR3aa: CASSFRGAWSGDLSGNTIYF
v_gene: TRBV2; abundance: .; j_gene: TRBJ1-6; CDR3aa: CASSLVEDRVGSPLHF
v_gene: TRBV27; abundance: .; j_gene: TRBJ2-1; CDR3aa: CASSFQGYTYNEQFF
v_gene: TRBV28; abundance: .; j_gene: TRBJ1-5; CDR3aa: CASRVSGGARQPQHF
v_gene: TRBV18; abundance: .; j_gene: TRBJ1-5; CDR3aa: CASSPGLGQPQHF
v_gene: TRBV19; abundance: .; j_gene: TRBJ1-1; CDR3aa: CASSIDGNGDKTEAFF
v_gene: TRBV14; abundance: .; j_gene: TRBJ1-2; CDR3aa: CASSKDSLYGYTF
v_gene: TRBV6-5; abundance: .; j_gene: TRBJ1-6; CDR3aa: CASKGAGSSPLHF
v_gene: TRBV19; abundance: .; j_gene: TRBJ2-1; CDR3aa: CASSSPGAPTMVYNEQFF
v_gene: TRBV28; abundance: .; j_gene: TRBJ2-7; CDR3aa: CASSLHGTGSYEQYF
v_gene: TRBV7-2; abundance: .; j_gene: TRBJ1-5; CDR3aa: CASSWGGPQDQHF
v_gene: TRBV6-5; abundance: .; j_gene: TRBJ1-2; CDR3aa: CASSGAGTGLRGYTF
v_gene: TRBV6-6; abundance: .; j_gene: TRBJ1-5; CDR3aa: CASSGGSDQPQHF
v_gene: TRBV5-1; abundance: .; j_gene: TRBJ2-7; CDR3aa: CASSWIFGSSGGPSYEQYF